One and the same sample provided the 15 T cell receptor beta chains below, sequenced in a study of Graves' ophthalmopathy and Graves' hyperthyroidism. The sequenced template was RNA, covering the TCR beta CDR3 region. RT-PCR was first run with HTBI primers, then multiplex PCR in a second round. TCRdb re-called the multiplex PCR reads with MiXCR, one entry per CDR3 protein. The repertoire holds 400,000 or so distinct CDR3 sequences, with about a sixth as singletons. Sequences were obtained from peripheral blood. All receptors derive from an adult woman with stable Graves' hyperthyroidism.

This clonotype has only a few counts. The chain is built from TRBV18 and TRBJ1-1; 7 bases map to TRBD1. Germline assignment: CDR1 KGHSH and CDR2 LQKENI. This CDR3 contains 15 residues. Unmatched junction bases numbered 14, after V lost 8 bases and J lost 5 bases. The CDR3 sequence is CASRKRQGEGTEAFF. The CDR3 DNA is TGTGCCAGCAGAAAGAGACAGGGAGAGGGAACTGAAGCTTTCTTT.

At least ten counts were recorded for this clonotype. The chain is built from TRBV10-3 and TRBJ1-6; TRBD1 matches at 10 bases. V shed 6 bases and J 10 bases; nucleotides not matched to a gene: 15. Germline-derived CDR1 and CDR2 are ENHRY and SYGVKD. CDR3 length: 17 amino acids. The CDR3 spells CAIRDLSDRGLESPLHF. CDR3 sequence (DNA): TGTGCCATCAGAGACTTATCCGACAGGGGGCTCGAGTCACCCCTCCACTTT.

Comment on this clonotype: This may come from a read error, since a much larger clone is one base off. V usage is TRBV7-2 and J usage is TRBJ2-5; D might be TRBD1 (6 bases). Germline V gives CDR1 SGHTA, CDR2 FQGNSA. This CDR3 comprises 14 residues. Written as DNA, the CDR3 is TGTGCCAGCAGCTTAAGGGCCAGGGGAGAGACCAAGTACTTC. It codes for CASSLRARGETKYF. The full variable domain, in which reference TRBV7-2 and TRBJ2-5 provide the parts outside the CDR3, is GAGVSQSPSNKVTEKGKDVELRCDPISGHTALYWYRQSLGQGLEFLIYFQGNSAPDKSGLPSDRFSAERTGGSVSTLTIQRTQQEDSAVYLCASSLRARGETKYFGPGTRLLVL.

This clonotype was counted at least ten times. The rearrangement joins TRBV20-1 to TRBJ1-5; 10 nucleotides line up with TRBD1. The CDR3 is 14 amino acids. V shed 6 bases and J 2 bases; nucleotides not matched to a gene: 4. Per the germline V gene, CDR1 is DFQATT and CDR2 is SNEGSKA (reference sequence). DNA of the CDR3: TGCAGTGCCCGACAGGGGGCTGGCAATCAGCCCCAGCATTTT. As protein: CSARQGAGNQPQHF.

This clonotype was observed at least ten times. The chain is built from TRBV11-2 and TRBJ1-1; 7 bases agree with TRBD1. Germline CDR1 and CDR2: SGHAT and FQNNGV. The CDR3 extends over 13 amino acids. V trimming: 5 bases; J trimming: 6 bases; junction bases outside the gene matches: 6. CDR3 region: CASSAGTDSEAFF. The DNA of the CDR3 is TGTGCCAGCAGCGCCGGGACAGATTCTGAAGCTTTCTTT.

This clonotype was found many times. This rearrangement joins TRBV7-2 to TRBJ2-2, with TRBD2 identical over 8 bases. The CDR3 consists of 13 residues. Germline CDR1 reads SGHTA; CDR2 reads FQGNSA. The V gene end was trimmed by 4 bases and the J gene end by 10 bases; junction bases not matched to a gene: 5. The CDR3 spells CASSSGGGSELFF. The CDR3 region has the DNA TGTGCCAGCAGCTCCGGCGGGGGGTCGGAGCTGTTTTTT.

This clonotype was observed many times. The chain couples TRBV10-3 to TRBJ2-7, with 7 nucleotides matching TRBD1. With V trimmed by 5 bases and J by 6 bases, 10 bases remained unmatched. Per germline, CDR1 ENHRY and CDR2 SYGVKD. This CDR3 comprises 14 residues. The CDR3 reads CAISTGTAFAEQYF. The CDR3 nucleotides read TGTGCCATCAGTACCGGGACAGCCTTCGCCGAGCAGTACTTC.

Many counts were recorded for this clonotype. A much larger clone lies one base from this, so it may be a read error. The DNA of the CDR3 is TGTGCCAGCAGGGGACAGGGGGCCTACGAGCAGTACTTC. It encodes CASRGQGAYEQYF. V and J are TRBV27 and TRBJ2-7, with 11 bases identical to TRBD1. Trimming cost V 6 bases and J 2 bases; bases outside gene matches: 0. Germline V gene lookup returns CDR1 MNHEY and CDR2 SMNVEV (reference sequence). The CDR3 extends over 13 amino acids.

This clonotype was observed at least ten times. The gene calls are TRBV5-6 and TRBJ2-7; 7 nucleotides align to TRBD2. Germline V gene data show CDR1 as SGHDT and CDR2 as YYEEEE. Trimming cost V 5 bases and J 3 bases; bases outside gene matches: 8. There are 14 residues in the CDR3. This CDR3 reads CASRAGILNYEQYF. The CDR3 coding sequence is TGTGCCAGCAGAGCGGGAATCCTAAACTACGAGCAGTACTTC. Using reference TRBV5-6 and TRBJ2-7 for the parts outside the CDR3, the full variable domain is DAGVTQSPTHLIKTRGQQVTLRCSPKSGHDTVSWYQQALGQGPQFIFQYYEEEERQRGNFPDRFSGHQFPNYSSELNVNALLLGDSALYLCASRAGILNYEQYFGPGTRLTVT.

Comment on this clonotype: A much larger clone lies a single base off, so this may be a read error. V gene TRBV11-2 combines with J gene TRBJ2-5; TRBD2 matches 11 bases. The CDR3 spans 17 residues. In germline, CDR1 is SGHAT, CDR2 FQNNGV. In DNA, the CDR3 is TGTGCCAGCAGCTTGTCTAGCGGGAGGCCGTACCAAGAGACCCAGCACTTC. Translating it yields CASSLSSGRPYQETQHF.

This clonotype was picked up many times. This rearrangement joins TRBV12-3 or TRBV12-4 to TRBJ2-7; D unresolved. This CDR3 has 13 amino acids. Trimming stripped 6 bases from V and 3 bases from J, with 12 bases between. The CDR3 spells CASSLFGLYEQYF. CDR3 nucleotide sequence: TGTGCCAGCAGCCTCTTTGGCCTCTACGAGCAGTACTTC.

This clonotype was counted many times. The V and J genes are TRBV7-3 and TRBJ2-1; D remains unclear. The CDR3 spans 14 residues. From germline, CDR1 is SGHTA and CDR2 FQGTGA. V dropped 2 bases and J dropped 8 bases, with 13 bases sitting between them. The CDR3 nucleotides read TGTGCCAGCAGCTTATCTCCAAAACGGGATGAGCAGTTCTTC. Protein: CASSLSPKRDEQFF.

This clonotype was counted at least ten times. In DNA, the CDR3 is TGTGCCTCTTCGACTCTAGCATACGAGCAGTACTTC. Translated: CASSTLAYEQYF. The chain joins TRBV10-3 to TRBJ2-7; D may be TRBD2 (5 bases). Germline V gene lookup returns CDR1 ENHRY and CDR2 SYGVKD. Trimming cost V 11 bases and J 4 bases, with 15 bases left between them. The CDR3 covers 12 residues.

This clonotype showed up many times. The V gene is TRBV12-3 or TRBV12-4, the J gene TRBJ2-7, with TRBD2 matching over 13 bases. The CDR3 is made up of 14 amino acids. With 5 bases clipped from V and 4 bases from J, the junction kept 2 bases outside the gene matches. This CDR3 is CASSQTSGRYEQYF. The CDR3 DNA reads TGTGCCAGCAGTCAGACTAGCGGGAGGTACGAGCAGTACTTC.

This clonotype appeared many times. The V gene is TRBV6-2 or TRBV6-3, the J gene TRBJ2-7; D tentatively reads TRBD1 or TRBD2 (5 bases each). CDR1 is MNHEY, CDR2 SVGEGT, per germline. This CDR3 contains 13 residues. V lost 9 bases and J 5 bases, leaving 17 bases between the germline ends. CDR3 sequence (DNA): TGTGCCAGTAGAGGGACCATTTTAGACGAGCAGTACTTC. Amino acids: CASRGTILDEQYF.